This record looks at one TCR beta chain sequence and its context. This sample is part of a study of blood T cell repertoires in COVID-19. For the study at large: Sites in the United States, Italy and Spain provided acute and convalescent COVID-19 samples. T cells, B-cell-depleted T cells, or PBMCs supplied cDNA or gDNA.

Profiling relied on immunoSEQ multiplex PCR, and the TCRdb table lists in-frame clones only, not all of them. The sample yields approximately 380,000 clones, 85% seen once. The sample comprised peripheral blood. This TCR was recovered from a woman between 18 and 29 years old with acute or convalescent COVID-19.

CDR3 region: CASDRQGDYNEQFF. In DNA, the CDR3 is TGTGCTAGTGACCGACAGGGAGACTACAATGAGCAGTTCTTC. The chain links TRBV12-5 to TRBJ2-1, with TRBD1 matching 7 bases. CDR1 and CDR2 from the germline V gene are LGHNT and FRNRAP. The V segment lost 7 bases and the J segment 3 bases; nucleotides outside the gene matches: 6. The CDR3 consists of 14 residues.